This entry lists 17 T cell receptor beta chains sequenced from one sample in a study of shared clonotypes between healthy human individuals. Only in-frame clones appear in the TCRdb table, and some are missing; sequencing was by immunoSEQ multiplex PCR. Of 2 million to 2.5 million clones detected, over 85% appear once; the ten largest clones hold 0.35% to 0.45%. Sample: naive CD4+ T cells from PBMCs. The subset: CD45RA+ positively selected. These receptors all stem from a young man in good health. Some clones in this sample may be carry-over from other donors' samples.

In its sample, this clone was seen once. Other nucleotide sequences in the sample specify the same CDR3. The chain has TRBV29-1 and TRBJ2-7; 8 bases align to TRBD1. The V gene end was trimmed by 7 bases and the J gene end by 0 bases; junction bases not matched to a gene: 5. Germline V gives CDR1 SQVTM, CDR2 ANQGSEA. The CDR3 is 13 amino acids. The CDR3 region is CSARQGPSYEQYF. CDR3 in DNA: TGCAGCGCGCGACAGGGGCCCTCCTACGAGCAGTACTTC.

The chain links TRBV7-2 to TRBJ2-3; 8 bases agree with TRBD1. In germline, CDR1 is SGHTA, CDR2 FQGNSA. CDR3 length: 17 residues. V shed 2 bases, J shed 8 bases, and the junction held 15 bases outside the gene matches. The CDR3 spells CASSLRVGQGVSVTQYF. The DNA for the CDR3 is TGTGCCAGCAGCTTACGAGTTGGACAGGGAGTTTCCGTTACGCAGTATTTT.

The V gene is TRBV7-2, the J gene TRBJ2-7; 8 bases are a match to TRBD1. Trimming removed 1 base from V and 9 bases from J; junction bases left unmatched: 2. Germline CDR1 reads SGHTA; CDR2 reads FQGNSA. This CDR3 comprises 12 residues. The CDR3 loop is CASSLVGTGQYF. The CDR3 nucleotides read TGTGCCAGCAGCTTAGTAGGGACAGGGCAGTACTTC.

This clone came up a few times. The V gene is TRBV7-3, the J gene TRBJ2-1; D call uncertain. CDR1 is SGHTA and CDR2 is FQGTGA in the germline V gene. The CDR3 covers 13 residues. The V gene lost 1 base and the J gene lost 6 bases, with 7 bases spanning the gap. This chain's CDR3 is CASSLIPSNEQFF. CDR3 DNA sequence: TGTGCCAGCAGCTTAATCCCGTCCAATGAGCAGTTCTTC.

This chain links TRBV14 with TRBJ2-5; D is perhaps TRBD1 or TRBD2 (5 bases each). The germline V gene encodes CDR1 SGHDN and CDR2 FVKESK. CDR3 length: 11 residues. The germline V and J ends were trimmed by 5 bases and 7 bases, with 8 bases remaining between them. The CDR3 DNA follows: TGTGCCAGCAGCTATGGGGGGACCCAGTACTTC. Translating it yields CASSYGGTQYF.

DNA for the CDR3: TGTGCCGCCAGGGGGTTCTCTGGGGCCAACGTCCTGACTTTC. Its protein is CAARGFSGANVLTF. The gene calls are TRBV27 and TRBJ2-6; the match to TRBD1 covers 7 bases. With 11 bases clipped from V and 0 bases from J, the junction kept 4 bases outside the gene matches. The germline gives CDR1 MNHEY, CDR2 SMNVEV (reference sequence). CDR3 length: 14 amino acids.

V is TRBV5-1 and J is TRBJ2-5; 13 bases map to TRBD2. Germline V gene lookup returns CDR1 SGHRS and CDR2 YFSETQ. The CDR3 contains 15 residues. J was trimmed by 5 bases and V by 3 bases; bases with no gene match: 4. The DNA for the CDR3 is TGCGCCAGCAGCTCCGGGACTAGCGGGACGGAGACCCAGTACTTC. Translated: CASSSGTSGTETQYF.

This clone has only one observation. The chain uses TRBV27 and TRBJ1-1; D unresolved. V lost 2 bases and J 1 base, leaving 11 bases between the germline ends. The CDR3 contains 15 residues. Germline V lookup: CDR1 MNHEY, CDR2 SMNVEV (reference sequence). In nucleotides, the CDR3 is TGTGCCAGCAGTTTACGGGCAGGTACGAACACTGAAGCTTTCTTT. Protein sequence: CASSLRAGTNTEAFF.

Here the CDR3 reads CASSTGTPTEAFF. DNA of the CDR3: TGTGCCAGCAGCACCGGGACACCCACTGAAGCTTTCTTT. The chain is built from TRBV6-6 and TRBJ1-1, with a possible D match to TRBD1 (6 bases). The CDR3 runs 13 residues. Germline V gene sequence: CDR1 MNHNY, CDR2 SVGAGI (reference sequence). V gave up 6 bases and J gave up 4 bases, with 12 bases separating them.

On this clone: The sample holds other DNA sequences that translate to the same CDR3. The chain employs TRBV5-1 and TRBJ2-1; 12 nucleotides match TRBD2. Germline V gene sequence: CDR1 SGHRS, CDR2 YFSETQ. V shed 4 bases and J 4 bases; nucleotides not matched to a gene: 6. This CDR3 comprises 16 residues. CDR3 sequence (DNA): TGCGCCAGCAGCCCGAGACTAGCGGGGGCATACAATGAGCAGTTCTTC. Translation gives CASSPRLAGAYNEQFF.

This sequence joins TRBV19 and TRBJ2-5; the match to TRBD2 covers 12 bases. Germline-derived CDR1 and CDR2 are LNHDA and SQIVND (reference sequence). This CDR3 contains 15 residues. The junction had 7 bases not matched to a gene; V was cut back by 5 bases and J by 6 bases. The CDR3 loop is CASSLRTSGTQTQYF. CDR3 coding DNA: TGTGCCAGTAGTCTACGGACTAGCGGGACGCAGACCCAGTACTTC.

The chain is built from TRBV30 and TRBJ1-5; no reliable D call. V shed 0 bases and J shed 7 bases, with 16 bases lying between them. The CDR3 spans 15 residues. The germline V gene has CDR1 GTSNPN and CDR2 SVGIG (reference sequence). The CDR3, as DNA: TGTGCCTGGAGTGTACAACAGCTACTAGGGCAGCCCCAGCATTTT. Protein: CAWSVQQLLGQPQHF.

For the CDR3, the DNA is TGTGCCAGCTCACCACAGAGAGACCTCCTCTATGGCTACACCTTC. It translates to CASSPQRDLLYGYTF. The genes are TRBV18 and TRBJ1-2; unclear D gene. CDR1 and CDR2 (germline): KGHSH, LQKENI. V dropped 1 base and J dropped 4 bases, with 13 bases sitting between them. The CDR3 runs 15 residues.

The chain links TRBV5-4 to TRBJ2-7; D is uncertain. The CDR3 is 12 residues long. V lost 2 bases, J lost 6 bases, and 9 bases lay in between. CDR1 SGHNT and CDR2 YYREEE come from the germline V gene (reference sequence). The CDR3: CASSLTTREQYF. CDR3 DNA: TGTGCCAGCAGCTTAACAACACGCGAGCAGTACTTC.

The rearrangement uses TRBV21-1 and TRBJ2-1; the table's D call of TRBD1 was not tested on the DNA. TRBV21-1 is a known pseudogene. The CDR3 is 18 residues long. The CDR3 region is CASSKEGQGPEDIDEQFF. The DNA for the CDR3 is TGTGCCAGCAGCAAAGAAGGGCAGGGGCCGGAGGATATAGATGAGCAGTTCTTC.

V gene TRBV14 combines with J gene TRBJ1-4; D is ambiguous. CDR3 length equals 15 residues. Deletions cut 4 bases from V and 7 bases from J, with 16 bases between. Germline-derived CDR1 and CDR2 are SGHDN and FVKESK. The CDR3 nucleotides are TGTGCCAGCAGCCGTTACGGAGCCATCGGTGAAAAACTGTTTTTT. Its translation is CASSRYGAIGEKLFF.

In this sample, this clone turned up once. The V call is TRBV28, the J call TRBJ2-7; D is possibly TRBD1 or TRBD2 (5 bases each). V lost 4 bases to trimming and J lost 4 bases, with 20 bases between them. In germline, CDR1 is MDHEN, CDR2 SYDVKM. The CDR3 has 16 amino acids. The CDR3 sequence is CASSSEGRARHYEQYF. DNA for the CDR3: TGTGCCAGCAGTTCCGAGGGGCGGGCCCGGCATTACGAGCAGTACTTC.